This T cell receptor (beta chain) came from a study of T cell responses to AZD1222 COVID-19 vaccine. Of note for this clone: Antigen unknown.

V gave up 0 bases and J gave up 5 bases, with 17 bases separating them. The CDR3 extends over 16 amino acids. Looked up from germline, CDR1 is SGHVS and CDR2 is FNYEAQ. TCRdb keeps only in-frame clones here, not all; method: immunoSEQ multiplex PCR. The sample lists about 120,000 clones, approximately 85% seen once, with under 4.5% in the top ten. General observations from the study: Donors skewed white British and female; clonal diversity was possibly underestimated.

This sequence joins TRBV7-6 and TRBJ2-7; weak D call: TRBD1 (7 bases). The sequences come from peripheral blood, collected on day 0 of MenACWY control vaccination. This receptor was identified in an adult in good health. The CDR3 DNA reads TGTGCCAGCAGCTTAGCGTCAGGGCAGGGGGGACACGAGCAGTACTTC. Translated, it gives CASSLASGQGGHEQYF.